The 29 T cell receptor beta chains presented below share a single source sample, sequenced in a study of T-cell reconstitution after alpha-beta-depleted transplantation in children. Molecular barcoding with unique molecular identifiers was used for the TCRbeta library. TCRdb re-analysed the PCR reads in MiXCR, keeping a single row per CDR3 protein. The profile shows around 500,000 distinct CDR3 sequences, around an eighth of them singletons. The material sequenced was PBMCs from the stem cell graft donor, taken from the stem cell graft. Receptors were obtained from a human donor who donated a stem cell graft to a child with combined immunodeficiency.

The chain combines TRBV20-1 with TRBJ1-2, with D possibly matching TRBD1 (5 bases). Germline CDR1 DFQATT, CDR2 SNEGSKA (reference sequence). This CDR3 contains 14 residues. Trimming left V 0 bases short and J 1 base short, with 9 bases between. CDR3 in amino acids: CSARDPGHNYGYTF. CDR3 bases: TGCAGTGCTAGAGATCCAGGACATAACTATGGCTACACCTTC.

The chain combines TRBV18 with TRBJ2-5; D may correspond to TRBD1 or TRBD2 (6 bases each). The CDR3 consists of 15 residues. Germline V gene lookup returns CDR1 KGHSH and CDR2 LQKENI. Between the trimmed V and J ends, which lost 3 bases and 7 bases, there was a span of 18 bases. The CDR3 reads CASSPTGQFGGTQYF. The CDR3, as DNA: TGTGCCAGCTCACCGACCGGACAGTTCGGGGGGACCCAGTACTTC.

The table lists this clonotype with a few counts. V and J are TRBV6-5 and TRBJ2-3; D could derive from TRBD1 or TRBD2 (5 bases each). Trimming removed 4 bases at V and 7 bases at J, with 27 bases between. The CDR3 has 18 residues. Germline-derived CDR1 and CDR2 are MNHEY and SVGAGI. CDR3 DNA sequence: TGTGCCAGCAGTTTTCGGGGTGCGAAGGACACTCACTTCTATACGCAGTATTTT. It specifies CASSFRGAKDTHFYTQYF.

This chain links TRBV25-1 with TRBJ2-7; 7 bases are shared with TRBD1. The CDR3 is 15 residues long. V gave up 3 bases and J gave up 7 bases; unmatched junction bases: 12. Germline CDR1 is MGHDK and CDR2 is SYGVNS. The CDR3 DNA sequence: TGTGCCAGCAGTGACCCCGGGACCCTCAGGGGGGAGCAGTACTTC. This encodes CASSDPGTLRGEQYF.

This clonotype was seen only a few times. The chain carries TRBV19 and TRBJ2-7; D unclear. V lost 4 bases to trimming and J lost 0 bases, with 10 bases between them. This CDR3 is built from 14 residues. Germline V lookup: CDR1 LNHDA, CDR2 SQIVND (reference sequence). The CDR3 here is CASSKDGSSYEQYF. CDR3 nucleotide sequence: TGTGCCAGTAGTAAGGACGGTAGCTCCTACGAGCAGTACTTC.

The rearrangement links TRBV3-1 to TRBJ2-1; possible D gene TRBD1, 5 bases. Looked up from germline, CDR1 is LGHDT and CDR2 is YNNKEL (reference sequence). The CDR3 totals 14 residues. Trimming removed 2 bases from V and 4 bases from J, with 9 bases in between. The chain's CDR3 is CASSQTDRYNEQFF. CDR3 in DNA: TGTGCCAGCAGCCAAACCGACAGATACAATGAGCAGTTCTTC.

This clonotype was picked up many times. V gene TRBV27 combines with J gene TRBJ2-3, with TRBD1 identical over 8 bases. CDR3 length: 22 amino acids. Trimming at V came to 4 bases and at J to 2 bases, leaving 26 bases not matched to a gene. CDR1 MNHEY and CDR2 SMNVEV come from the germline V gene (reference sequence). Here the CDR3 DNA reads TGTGCCAGCAGTTCGGACAGGGTTCTTTTTCGACTAAAGGAGAAAAACACAGATACGCAGTATTTT. Protein sequence: CASSSDRVLFRLKEKNTDTQYF.

This clonotype was seen repeatedly, ten times or more. CDR3 residues: CASSLIDTQYF. Written as DNA, the CDR3 is TGTGCCAGCAGCTTAATCGATACGCAGTATTTT. The V and J genes are TRBV7-2 and TRBJ2-3; D unclear. Germline-derived CDR1 and CDR2 are SGHTA and FQGNSA. V was shortened by 2 bases and J by 6 bases, with 3 bases between the two germline ends. This CDR3 contains 11 residues.

This clonotype was observed at least ten times. CDR3 loop: CASSPRTGQGYGYTF. The CDR3 DNA follows: TGTGCCAGCAGCCCGAGAACGGGGCAGGGCTATGGCTACACCTTC. The rearrangement uses TRBV7-2 and TRBJ1-2; TRBD1 is a possible D gene (5 bases). From germline, CDR1 is SGHTA and CDR2 FQGNSA. Trimming removed 5 bases from V and 4 bases from J, with 17 bases in between. The CDR3 has 15 residues.

The chain couples TRBV6-2 or TRBV6-3 to TRBJ2-7; TRBD1 is a possible D gene (5 bases). The germline V gene has CDR1 MNHEY and CDR2 SVGEGT. Trimming removed 6 bases at V and 2 bases at J, with 11 bases between. This CDR3 has 13 amino acids. The CDR3 DNA follows: TGTGCCAGCAGGACAGTGGCTACCTACGAGCAGTACTTC. As protein: CASRTVATYEQYF.

The chain is built from TRBV24-1 and TRBJ2-3; 7 bases match TRBD2. Germline V gives CDR1 KGHDR, CDR2 SFDVKD. This CDR3 contains 17 residues. The V segment lost 4 bases and the J segment 2 bases; nucleotides outside the gene matches: 11. The CDR3 is CATSDPESGEITDTQYF. The CDR3 nucleotides are TGTGCCACCAGTGACCCAGAAAGCGGGGAGATCACAGATACGCAGTATTTT.

This clonotype was detected only a few times. The V gene is TRBV5-1, the J gene TRBJ2-2; 10 positions agree with TRBD1. Trimming cost V 0 bases and J 6 bases; bases outside gene matches: 8. The V gene's germline CDR1 is SGHRS and CDR2 YFSETQ. The CDR3 runs to 17 residues. The chain's CDR3 is CASSLGPPGQGSGELFF. The CDR3 DNA sequence: TGCGCCAGCAGCTTGGGACCTCCGGGACAGGGGTCCGGGGAGCTGTTTTTT. Looking up the rest from reference TRBV5-1 and TRBJ2-2 gives the full variable domain: KAGVTQTPRYLIKTRGQQVTLSCSPISGHRSVSWYQQTPGQGLQFLFEYFSETQRNKGNFPGRFSGRQFSNSRSEMNVSTLELGDSALYLCASSLGPPGQGSGELFFGEGSRLTVL.

The V and J genes are TRBV5-1 and TRBJ2-1; TRBD2 matches at 13 bases. V trimming: 2 bases; J trimming: 3 bases; junction bases outside the gene matches: 2. Looked up from germline, CDR1 is SGHRS and CDR2 is YFSETQ. The CDR3 runs 16 residues. The CDR3: CASSFGTSGDYNEQFF. Written as DNA, the CDR3 is TGCGCCAGCAGCTTCGGGACTAGCGGGGACTACAATGAGCAGTTCTTC.

This clonotype was counted ten times or more. The rearrangement uses TRBV6-2 or TRBV6-3 and TRBJ2-6, with D possibly called TRBD1 or TRBD2 (6 bases each). The CDR3 extends over 18 amino acids. Per the germline V gene, CDR1 is MNHEY and CDR2 is SVGEGT. V was shortened by 7 bases and J by 0 bases, with 19 bases between the two germline ends. CDR3 nucleotides: TGTGCCAGCACCAACGGGGACACTAGCCACTCTGGGGCCAACGTCCTGACTTTC. Translation: CASTNGDTSHSGANVLTF.

This clonotype was detected a few times. The chain uses TRBV4-3 and TRBJ2-1; 7 bases align to TRBD1. The germline CDR1 and CDR2 sequences are LGHNA and YSLEER. This CDR3 has 16 residues. V was pared by 0 bases and J by 3 bases, with 5 bases of the junction left unmatched. This CDR3 reads CASSQESTGIYNEQFF. The DNA for the CDR3 is TGCGCCAGCAGCCAAGAATCGACAGGGATCTACAATGAGCAGTTCTTC.

The genes are TRBV25-1 and TRBJ2-5, with 9 positions matching TRBD2. Germline CDR1 MGHDK, CDR2 SYGVNS. V dropped 8 bases and J dropped 1; count of bases not matched to a gene: 2. CDR3 length: 13 amino acids. CDR3 residues: CASCSGGQETQYF. The CDR3 region has the DNA TGTGCCAGCTGTAGCGGGGGCCAAGAGACCCAGTACTTC.

At least ten counts were recorded for this clonotype. The V and J genes are TRBV15 and TRBJ2-7, with TRBD2 matching over 10 bases. Germline V gene lookup returns CDR1 LNHNV and CDR2 YYDKDF (reference sequence). CDR3 length: 15 residues. The V and J ends lost 3 bases and 5 bases, in that order; junction bases with no gene match: 7. CDR3 nucleotides: TGTGCCACCAGCAGTAATCTAGCGGGAGACAACGAGCAGTACTTC. Amino acids: CATSSNLAGDNEQYF.

This clonotype occurred a few times. V usage is TRBV20-1 and J usage is TRBJ1-5; D remains unclear. CDR1 and CDR2 (germline): DFQATT, SNEGSKA (reference sequence). Between the trimmed V and J ends, which lost 3 bases and 2 bases, there was a span of 11 bases. This CDR3 region has 14 residues. The CDR3 spells CSARQRFGNQPQHF. CDR3 in DNA: TGCAGTGCTAGGCAGAGGTTTGGCAATCAGCCCCAGCATTTT.

The rearrangement joins TRBV5-1 to TRBJ2-1, with 7 positions matching TRBD1. CDR1 and CDR2 from the germline V gene are SGHRS and YFSETQ. V shed 6 bases and J 2 bases; nucleotides not matched to a gene: 5. The CDR3 loop spans 14 amino acids. The CDR3 bases are TGCGCCAGCATTAGGGACAGCACCTACAATGAGCAGTTCTTC. Encoded protein: CASIRDSTYNEQFF.

Many counts were recorded for this clonotype. V and J are TRBV6-4 and TRBJ2-1; possibly TRBD2 for D (5 bases). Germline assignment: CDR1 MRHNA and CDR2 SNTAGT. The germline V and J ends were trimmed by 3 bases and 7 bases, with 13 bases remaining between them. This CDR3 comprises 14 residues. The CDR3 region is CASSERWEMNEQFF. DNA for the CDR3: TGTGCCAGCAGTGAGAGGTGGGAGATGAATGAGCAGTTCTTC.

There are a few counts of this clonotype. The V and J genes are TRBV6-2 or TRBV6-3 and TRBJ2-7, with TRBD1 matching over 7 bases. Germline V gives CDR1 MNHEY, CDR2 SVGEGT. CDR3 length: 18 amino acids. V lost 5 bases to trimming and J lost 3 bases; unmatched junction nucleotides: 19. CDR3 nucleotides: TGTGCCAGCAGTCCCCGGGACAGCAAAAAAGGCTCAAACTACGAGCAGTACTTC. It encodes CASSPRDSKKGSNYEQYF.

In its sample, this clonotype was seen many times. The V and J genes are TRBV20-1 and TRBJ2-7; TRBD2 matches 9 bases. Losses at the gene ends were 6 bases for V and 2 bases for J; bases not matched to a gene: 11. The germline gives CDR1 DFQATT, CDR2 SNEGSKA (reference sequence). CDR3 length: 15 residues. CDR3 residues: CSASNSGSFPYEQYF. CDR3 in DNA: TGCAGTGCATCGAATAGCGGGAGTTTCCCCTACGAGCAGTACTTC.

The chain is built from TRBV11-2 and TRBJ1-2; no definite D call. The length of the CDR3 is 16 residues. Germline CDR1 SGHAT, CDR2 FQNNGV. V was clipped by 0 bases and J by 0 bases, with 11 bases between them. The CDR3 DNA reads TGTGCCAGCAGCTTAGATACTGGATTAGCTAACTATGGCTACACCTTC. Translation: CASSLDTGLANYGYTF.

This sequence joins TRBV20-1 and TRBJ2-4; D tentatively fits TRBD1 or TRBD2 (5 bases each). Germline loops: CDR1 DFQATT, CDR2 SNEGSKA (reference sequence). The germline V and J ends were trimmed by 3 bases and 8 bases, with 11 bases remaining between them. There are 12 residues in the CDR3. The CDR3 loop reads CSASRQGDIQYF. For the CDR3, the DNA is TGCAGTGCTAGTCGGCAGGGAGACATTCAGTACTTC.

J is TRBJ1-5 and V is TRBV29-1, with D possibly being TRBD1 (6 bases). The CDR3 sequence is 14 residues long. Germline CDR1 is SQVTM and CDR2 is ANQGSEA. The V end was cut by 4 bases, the J end by 0 bases, with 10 bases between. CDR3 amino acids: CSVGTVNSNQPQHF. The CDR3, as DNA: TGCAGCGTTGGGACAGTAAATAGCAATCAGCCCCAGCATTTT.

This clonotype was detected many times. The chain joins TRBV29-1 to TRBJ2-4, with 7 bases identical to TRBD2. Germline V lookup: CDR1 SQVTM, CDR2 ANQGSEA. V was pared by 2 bases and J by 7 bases, with 2 bases of the junction left unmatched. This CDR3 is built from 12 residues. In nucleotides, the CDR3 is TGCAGCGTTGAACAAGCGGGGAACATTCAGTACTTC. Protein product: CSVEQAGNIQYF.

This clonotype was seen repeatedly, ten times or more. The chain has TRBV12-3 or TRBV12-4 and TRBJ1-2; D call uncertain. Trimming stripped 5 bases from V and 4 bases from J, with 11 bases between. This CDR3 comprises 13 residues. Here the CDR3 reads CASSPGPAYGYTF. The CDR3 region has the DNA TGTGCCAGCAGTCCAGGCCCAGCCTATGGCTACACCTTC.

The chain has TRBV23-1 and TRBJ2-7; TRBD1 agrees at 7 bases. TRBV23-1 is recorded as an ORF, its role being uncertain. The CDR3 covers 16 residues. V shed 0 bases and J 0 bases; nucleotides not matched to a gene: 5. The CDR3 DNA follows: TGCGCCAGCAGTCAATCTAGGGACAGCCTCTCCTACGAGCAGTACTTC. Translated, it gives CASSQSRDSLSYEQYF.

Points on this clonotype: The junction shows a germline mismatch at one end, possibly a read error. The V gene is TRBV7-2, the J gene TRBJ1-2; a possible D gene is TRBD1 (6 bases). The germline gives CDR1 SGHTA, CDR2 FQGNSA. This CDR3 region has 15 residues. The CDR3 loop is CASSIAPVGAAGYTF. Written as DNA, the CDR3 is TGTGCCAGCAGCATAGCCCCTGTGGGGGCGGCTGGCTACACCTTC.